One T cell receptor delta chain is described in this entry. A read error may explain this, as a much larger clone is one base away. The sample carries other DNA sequences with the same CDR3. The sample belongs to a study of gamma-delta T cells after stem cell transplantation. TCRdb re-identified clones in the RT-PCR reads via CATT. The profile shows approximately 2,900 delta-chain clones, approximately 30% of them singletons. The CDR3 covers 15 residues. Germline V gene sequence: CDR1 GEAIGNYY, CDR2 EKD. The sample taken for sequencing was gamma-delta T cells. The V gene is TRDV2, the J gene TRDJ1, with a weak D call TRDD3 (6 bases). This sequence was found in a human donor. It is not recorded whose cells these are; they may come from a transplant donor. In nucleotides, the CDR3 is TGTGCCTGTGTACCGATGGGGGGTTTCCGCGATAAACTCATCTTC. It specifies CACVPMGGFRDKLIF.